This TCR beta chain was captured in a study of blood T cell repertoires in COVID-19. Study overall: Some COVID-19 samples were acute and others convalescent; all came from the United States, Italy and Spain. Nucleic acid was either cDNA or gDNA, and it came from T cells, B-cell-depleted T cells, or PBMCs.

The repertoire was sequenced with immunoSEQ multiplex PCR; TCRdb's copy has only in-frame clones and lacks some. The data contain around 170,000 clones, about 86% of them singletons. Sequencing was carried out using peripheral blood. The sequence was collected from a man under 40 with active or convalescent COVID-19.

Here the CDR3 reads CATSVGQGDGETQYF. As DNA, the CDR3 is TGTGCCACCAGTGTGGGACAGGGGGATGGAGAGACCCAGTACTTC. The rearrangement links TRBV24-1 to TRBJ2-5; 11 bases match TRBD1. The germline V gene encodes CDR1 KGHDR and CDR2 SFDVKD. This CDR3 region has 15 residues. V shed 5 bases, J shed 4 bases, and the junction held 5 bases outside the gene matches.